The 20 T cell receptor beta chains below all came from one sample that was sequenced in a study of response to subunit inactivated influenza vaccine. TCRdb independently ran MiXCR on the RT-PCR reads; one entry per CDR3 protein. This table has 600,000 to 850,000 distinct CDR3 sequences, less than 15% appearing once. The sequenced sample was PBMCs from blood, obtained approximately 15 days before vaccination. The receptors derive from a man over 45 who received an inactivated influenza vaccine.

The chain joins TRBV7-9 to TRBJ1-5, with D maybe TRBD1 (5 bases). V was shortened by 5 bases and J by 7 bases, with 12 bases between the two germline ends. The CDR3 has 13 amino acids. From germline, CDR1 is SEHNR and CDR2 FQNEAQ (reference sequence). The CDR3 region has the DNA TGTGCCAGCAGCACAGGAGGGGTCCAGCCCCAGCATTTT. It codes for CASSTGGVQPQHF.

CDR3 residues: CASTPLSGRMGTDTQYF. CDR3 bases: TGTGCCAGTACCCCTCTTAGCGGGAGAATGGGGACAGATACGCAGTATTTT. V is TRBV27 and J is TRBJ2-3, with 9 bases matching TRBD2. The trim removed 9 bases at V and 3 bases at J, leaving 16 bases unmatched. Germline V gives CDR1 MNHEY, CDR2 SMNVEV (reference sequence). The CDR3 contains 17 residues.

This clonotype showed up many times. This sequence joins TRBV12-3 or TRBV12-4 and TRBJ1-2; D perhaps matches TRBD1 (6 bases). Trimming took 0 bases from V and 3 from J, leaving 17 bases between them. The CDR3 runs 17 residues. CDR3 region: CASSLAPTWTADYGYTF. The CDR3, as DNA: TGTGCCAGCAGTTTAGCCCCTACTTGGACAGCCGACTATGGCTACACCTTC.

The chain carries TRBV12-3 or TRBV12-4 and TRBJ2-7; maybe TRBD2 (5 bases). Trimming removed 5 bases from V and 0 bases from J, with 11 bases in between. The CDR3 length is 14 residues. The CDR3 here is CASSQDWPSYEQYF. Written as DNA, the CDR3 is TGTGCCAGCAGTCAGGACTGGCCCTCCTACGAGCAGTACTTC.

This clonotype was counted a single time. In this CDR3 the conserved last residue, phenylalanine or tryptophan, is missing, so a read error is likely. The chain has TRBV9 and TRBJ2-2; no clear D. The CDR3 has 16 amino acids. Trimming stripped 0 bases from V and 0 bases from J, with 9 bases between. Germline V gives CDR1 SGDLS, CDR2 YYNGEE. The CDR3 bases are TGTGCCAGCAGCGTAGTCCTTTTCCCGAACACCGGGGAGCTGTTTGTT. Protein product: CASSVVLFPNTGELFV.

In this sample, this clonotype turned up a few times. J is TRBJ1-1 and V is TRBV29-1; tentative D call: TRBD1 (6 bases). The CDR3 contains 14 residues. The V end was cut by 2 bases, the J end by 6 bases, with 16 bases between. CDR1 is SQVTM and CDR2 is ANQGSEA in the germline V gene. This CDR3 is CSVEYRVGDPEAFF. CDR3 DNA: TGCAGCGTTGAATACAGGGTGGGGGATCCTGAAGCTTTCTTT.

This clonotype was seen only a few times. V gene TRBV12-3 or TRBV12-4 combines with J gene TRBJ2-7, with D hard to call. Trimming pared 3 bases from V and 6 bases from J, leaving 6 bases between. This CDR3 contains 11 residues. In DNA form, the CDR3 reads TGTGCCAGCAGTTTTGGGCTCGAGCAGTACTTC. Translation: CASSFGLEQYF.

In its sample, this clonotype was seen many times. The chain combines TRBV11-2 with TRBJ2-5; D ambiguous. This CDR3 is 14 amino acids long. Looked up from germline, CDR1 is SGHAT and CDR2 is FQNNGV. V was cut by 2 bases and J by 0 bases, with 7 bases left in between. CDR3 DNA: TGTGCCAGCAGCTTATCATGGTACCAAGAGACCCAGTACTTC. Its translation is CASSLSWYQETQYF.

This clonotype was counted only a few times. V and J are TRBV20-1 and TRBJ2-2; 9 bases fit TRBD1. From germline, CDR1 is DFQATT and CDR2 SNEGSKA (reference sequence). The CDR3 totals 14 residues. J lost 5 bases, V lost 6 bases, and 7 bases had no gene match. CDR3 sequence: CSATTGGATGELFF. The DNA of the CDR3 is TGCAGTGCCACGACAGGGGGTGCAACCGGGGAGCTGTTTTTT.

In this sample, this clonotype turned up a few times. Its ends do not fully match the called genes, so a read error is possible. V gene TRBV7-8 combines with J gene TRBJ1-2; 7 bases match TRBD1. The CDR3 extends over 13 amino acids. The germline CDR1 and CDR2 sequences are SGHVS and FQNEAQ. CDR3 sequence: CASSLIPEVQGGF. The CDR3 DNA follows: TGTGCCAGCAGCTTAATTCCCGAGGTGCAGGGGGGATTC.

This clonotype was detected ten times or more. The gene calls are TRBV10-3 and TRBJ2-3; 9 nucleotides align to TRBD2. Germline values: CDR1 ENHRY, CDR2 SYGVKD. The CDR3 totals 14 residues. V gave up 6 bases and J gave up 3 bases; unmatched junction bases: 4. The CDR3 here is CAIRPRGGTDTQYF. The CDR3 DNA follows: TGTGCCATCAGGCCGCGGGGGGGAACAGATACGCAGTATTTT.

This clonotype was detected a few times. The chain recombines TRBV20-1 with TRBJ2-1; the D gene is possibly TRBD2 (5 bases). Trimming cost V 1 base and J 5 bases, with 6 bases left between them. Germline CDR1 is DFQATT and CDR2 is SNEGSKA (reference sequence). The CDR3 length is 12 residues. The CDR3 DNA reads as TGCAGTGCTAGAGGGAGGAACAATGAGCAGTTCTTC. Protein product: CSARGRNNEQFF.

The genes are TRBV4-3 and TRBJ2-3; unclear D gene. CDR1 is LGHNA, CDR2 YSLEER, per germline. The V end was cut by 0 bases, the J end by 8 bases, with 6 bases between. The CDR3 length is 12 residues. The DNA of the CDR3 is TGCGCCAGCAGCCAAGACACTGGTACGCAGTATTTT. It yields the protein CASSQDTGTQYF.

The table lists this clonotype with a few counts. The chain couples TRBV12-3 or TRBV12-4 to TRBJ1-6; possibly TRBD1 for D (6 bases). V lost 3 bases and J lost 14, with 11 bases in between. There are 12 residues in the CDR3. CDR3 sequence (DNA): TGTGCCAGCAGTTTGGGGCAGGGGACCCTCCACTTT. This gives the protein CASSLGQGTLHF.

Comments on this clonotype: A clone one base away is much larger, so this may be a read error. This chain links TRBV6-1 with TRBJ2-3; D may be TRBD1 or TRBD2 (5 bases each). CDR1 and CDR2 from the germline V gene are MNHNS and SASEGT. The CDR3 is 15 amino acids. The CDR3 loop reads CASGEALWGTDTQYF. As DNA, the CDR3 is TGTGCCAGCGGTGAAGCGCTTTGGGGGACAGATACGCAGTATTTT.

V usage is TRBV5-1 and J usage is TRBJ1-2; 9 bases match TRBD1. Trimming at V came to 0 bases and at J to 6 bases, leaving 3 bases not matched to a gene. The CDR3 sequence is 14 residues long. CDR1 is SGHRS, CDR2 YFSETQ, per germline. The CDR3 reads CASSLVGTGNGYTF. In DNA form, the CDR3 reads TGCGCCAGCAGCTTGGTTGGGACAGGGAATGGCTACACCTTC.

This clonotype has a handful of counts. Germline is not matched at one junction end, which may reflect a read error. J is TRBJ2-3 and V is TRBV2; 7 nucleotides match TRBD1. The germline V gene encodes CDR1 SNHLY and CDR2 FYNNEI. The CDR3 consists of 17 residues. CDR3 coding DNA: TGTGCCAGCAGCGAAGGGGGCGGTTGGGCAGGACGAGATACGCAGTATTTT. Amino acids: CASSEGGGWAGRDTQYF.

The rearrangement links TRBV7-8 to TRBJ1-1; D possibly corresponds to TRBD1 (6 bases). V lost 6 bases to trimming and J lost 5 bases, with 19 bases between them. The CDR3 contains 15 residues. Germline assignment: CDR1 SGHVS and CDR2 FQNEAQ. The CDR3 spells CASSLSPGEWTEAFF. The CDR3 nucleotides are TGTGCCAGCAGTTTGTCCCCAGGGGAATGGACTGAAGCTTTCTTT.

This clonotype was counted ten times or more. The chain is built from TRBV5-1 and TRBJ2-7; tentatively, D is TRBD2 (6 bases). V gave up 4 bases and J gave up 3 bases, with 14 bases separating them. Per germline, CDR1 SGHRS and CDR2 YFSETQ. This CDR3 comprises 14 residues. In nucleotides, the CDR3 is TGCGCCAGCAGCCCGCGGGAACCCAACTACGAGCAGTACTTC. Protein: CASSPREPNYEQYF.

This clonotype has more than one count but fewer than ten. V is TRBV5-1 and J is TRBJ2-3; 7 nucleotides agree with TRBD1. The CDR3 runs 15 residues. CDR1 is SGHRS, CDR2 YFSETQ, per germline. V dropped 2 bases and J dropped 1; count of bases not matched to a gene: 4. The DNA for the CDR3 is TGCGCCAGCAGCTTTCGGACAGGAGGCACAGATACGCAGTATTTT. Its translation: CASSFRTGGTDTQYF.